This T cell receptor (beta chain) was captured in a study of regulatory T cells in long-lasting Graves disease. Background on the study: Newly diagnosed Graves' patients had under 3 months of antithyroid drugs.

CDR1 and CDR2 from the germline V gene are MNHNS and SASEGT. CDR3 size: 16 residues. The ends lost 8 bases at V and 2 bases at J; junction bases unmatched: 9. This clonotype was seen at least ten times. Stated time point: newly diagnosed GD, antithyroid drugs for less than 3 months. Following extraction of RNA from PBMCs, that RNA was used to make the TCR library. American Thyroid Association guidelines were used to diagnose Graves' disease. Sequencing libraries for TCR beta were prepared with iRepertoire HTBI primers and Arm-PCR of CDR3 regions. TCRdb passed the multiplex PCR reads through MiXCR, listing each CDR3 protein once. The sample holds about 350,000 distinct CDR3 sequences; 16% are singletons and the top ten take about 32%. These data were also filed under a second study, of T cells in Graves' hyperthyroidism and ophthalmopathy.

The source material was peripheral blood mononuclear cells (PBMCs), sampled at new diagnosis, from a patient treated with antithyroid drugs. The sequence derives from a man in his forties with Graves disease. The rearrangement uses TRBV6-1 and TRBJ2-3; 11 nucleotides line up with TRBD2. For the CDR3, the DNA is TGTGCCAGCCTAAGCCTAGCGGGGGGACTCACAGATACGCAGTATTTT. Protein product: CASLSLAGGLTDTQYF.